The clone carrying this T cell receptor (beta chain) was recorded a few times. These data are taken from a study of PD-1 blockade in mismatch repair-deficient tumors. V lost 7 bases to trimming and J lost 5 bases; unmatched junction nucleotides: 9. Germline V gives CDR1 SGHRS, CDR2 YFSETQ. This CDR3 contains 14 residues. The table came from immunoSEQ multiplex PCR; TCRdb's copy has only in-frame clones and leaves some out. Here the sample spans 30,000 to 35,000 clones, 65% to 85% being singletons. All patients were mismatch repair deficient, assessed by either PCR or immunohistochemistry. TCR sequencing covered a few patients who responded to pembrolizumab.

This chain links TRBV5-1 with TRBJ2-7, with 10 bases matching TRBD1. The specimen comprised PBMCs, sampled less than 7 weeks after starting pembrolizumab. The clonotype comes from an adult with mismatch repair-deficient cancer. The CDR3 DNA follows: TGCGCCAGCGCTCGGGGACAGGGGACCGACGAGCAGTACTTC. Its protein product is CASARGQGTDEQYF.